This TCR beta chain derives from a study of CD8 T cells in ankylosing spondylitis. This clonotype was recorded a few times. Its antigen is unidentified. Trimming stripped 8 bases from V and 6 bases from J, with 29 bases between. The CDR3 extends over 17 amino acids. Study-wide points: Earlier reports found some motif variants in synovial fluid and blood in reactive arthritis.

TCRdb re-analysed the 5' RACE reads in MiXCR, keeping a single row per CDR3 protein. The sample contains about 160,000 distinct CDR3 sequences, 18% of which appear only once. The gene calls are TRBV12-3 or TRBV12-4 and TRBJ2-7, with D maybe TRBD2 (7 bases). This TCR came from a male donor with ankylosing spondylitis or in good health (not recorded which). The sample comprised blood, either unsorted or a sorted T cell fraction (not recorded which). The DNA for the CDR3 is TGTGCCAGCGGCCCGGCAGGGGCGGGAGTAAAAATCGGCGAGCAGTACTTC. Translation gives CASGPAGAGVKIGEQYF.